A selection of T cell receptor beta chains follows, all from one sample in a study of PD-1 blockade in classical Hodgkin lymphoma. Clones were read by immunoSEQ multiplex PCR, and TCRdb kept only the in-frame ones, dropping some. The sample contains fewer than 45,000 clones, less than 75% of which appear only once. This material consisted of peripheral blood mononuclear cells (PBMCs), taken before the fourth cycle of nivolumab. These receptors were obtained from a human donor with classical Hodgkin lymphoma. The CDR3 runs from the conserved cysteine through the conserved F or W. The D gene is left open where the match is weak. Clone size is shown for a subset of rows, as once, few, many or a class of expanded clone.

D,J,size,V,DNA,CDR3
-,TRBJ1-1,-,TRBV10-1,TGCGCCAGCAGTGAACTCCGGGAGAACACTGAAGCTTTCTTT,CASSELRENTEAFF
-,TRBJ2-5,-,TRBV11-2,TGTGCCAGCGCGGGGAGCTACTTGGGGACCCAGTACTTC,CASAGSYLGTQYF
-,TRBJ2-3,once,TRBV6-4,TGTGCCAGCAGTGAACTGACACATAGTACGCAGTATTTT,CASSELTHSTQYF
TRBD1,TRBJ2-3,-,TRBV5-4,TGTGCCAGCAGCTTGGCCGGACAGGGACTAGATACGCAGTATTTT,CASSLAGQGLDTQYF
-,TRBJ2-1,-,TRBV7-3,TGTGCCAGTGGGGGAAGTGGCAATGAGCAGTTCTTC,CASGGSGNEQFF
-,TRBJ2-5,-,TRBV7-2,TGTGCCAGCAGCCCAACGCGGGGGCGCCAAGAGACCCAGTACTTC,CASSPTRGRQETQYF
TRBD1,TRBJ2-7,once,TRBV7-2,TGCGCCAGCAGCCAAGGTAAGCAGGGGGAAGGCGAGCAGTACTTC,CASSQGKQGEGEQYF
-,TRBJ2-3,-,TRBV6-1,TGTGCCAGCAGGGGGCTCAAGACAGATACGCAGTATTTT,CASRGLKTDTQYF
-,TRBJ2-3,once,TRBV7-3,TGTGCCAGCAGCACTGGACAGCCCACAGATACGCAGTATTTT,CASSTGQPTDTQYF
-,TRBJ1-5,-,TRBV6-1,TGTGCCAGCCGGATTCATAGCAATCAGCCCCAGCATTTT,CASRIHSNQPQHF
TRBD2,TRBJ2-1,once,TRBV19,TGTGCCAGTAGCTGGGACGGGACTAGGTCCTACAATGAGCAGTTCTTC,CASSWDGTRSYNEQFF
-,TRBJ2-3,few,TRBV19,TGTGCCAGTAGTATGGGGATAGCGGACACAGATACGCAGTATTTT,CASSMGIADTDTQYF
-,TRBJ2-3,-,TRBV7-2,TGTGCCAGCAGCCAAGAGGGGGGGACTACGCAGTATTTT,CASSQEGGTTQYF
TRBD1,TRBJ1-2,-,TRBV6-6,TGTGCCAGCAGTTACTCGACCTCCGGGACAGGGGGTGGCTACACCTTC,CASSYSTSGTGGGYTF
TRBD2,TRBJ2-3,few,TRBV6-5,TGTGCCAGCAGCTCAGCGGGAGGTAGAACAGATACGCAGTATTTT,CASSSAGGRTDTQYF
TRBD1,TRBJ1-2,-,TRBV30,TGTGCCTGGAGGGGGGACAGGGGCGGTGGCTACACCTTC,CAWRGDRGGGYTF
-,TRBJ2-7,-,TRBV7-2,TGTGCCAGCAGCTTGAGCTCCTACGAGCAGTACTTC,CASSLSSYEQYF
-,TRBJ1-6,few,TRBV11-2,TGTGCCAGCAGCACAGAGAGGGGCGATTCACCCCTCCACTTT,CASSTERGDSPLHF
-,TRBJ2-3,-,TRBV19,TGTGCCAGTATCCGGGTCCACAGGACTCGCACAGATACGCAGTATTTT,CASIRVHRTRTDTQYF
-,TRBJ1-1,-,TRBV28,TGTGCCAGCAGCCGACCGACAGGGAACACTGAAGCTTTCTTT,CASSRPTGNTEAFF
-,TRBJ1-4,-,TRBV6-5,TGTGCCAGCAAGATTGGTGAAAAACTGTTTTTT,CASKIGEKLFF
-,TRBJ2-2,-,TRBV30,TGTGCCTGGAAAGGATCACTAAACACCGGGGAGCTGTTTTTT,CAWKGSLNTGELFF
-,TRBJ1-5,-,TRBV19,TGTGCCAGTAGTTCCCGGGTAGGTTGGGGGAGCAATCAGCCCCAGCATTTT,CASSSRVGWGSNQPQHF
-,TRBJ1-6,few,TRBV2,TGTGCCAGCAGTCCCGCGAACCCGTATAATTCACCCCTCCACTTT,CASSPANPYNSPLHF
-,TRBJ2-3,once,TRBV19,TGTGCCAGTACCCGGACATCCCTCTCCACGTTCAGCACAGATACGCAGTATTTT,CASTRTSLSTFSTDTQYF
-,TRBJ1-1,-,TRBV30,TGTGCCTGGAGCGGAGGAGGGGTTCGCATGAACACTGAAGCTTTCTTT,CAWSGGGVRMNTEAFF
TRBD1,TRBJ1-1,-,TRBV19,TGTGCCAGTAGGACAGGGGGCGCTTACACTGAAGCTTTCTTT,CASRTGGAYTEAFF
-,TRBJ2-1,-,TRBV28,TGTGCCAGCAGTTGGAGTGGGAGGGGGAATGAGCAGTTCTTC,CASSWSGRGNEQFF
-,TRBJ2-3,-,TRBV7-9,-,CASSFGEGSPRDTQYF
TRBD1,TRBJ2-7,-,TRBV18,TGTGCCAGCTCACCGGCGGGACAGGGAGGATACGAGCAGTACTTC,CASSPAGQGGYEQYF
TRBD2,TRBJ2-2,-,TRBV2,TGTGCCAGCAGTGAAGGGACTAGGTTAAGGTACACCGGGGAGCTGTTTTTT,CASSEGTRLRYTGELFF
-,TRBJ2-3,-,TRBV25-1,TGTGCCAGCAGTGAATCGGGCGGGCTCACAGATACGCAGTATTTT,CASSESGGLTDTQYF
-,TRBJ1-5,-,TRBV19,TGTGCCAGTACCATGGGTGGCGATAGCAATCAGCCCCAGCATTTT,CASTMGGDSNQPQHF
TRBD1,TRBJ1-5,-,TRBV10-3,TGTGCCACCGAGACAGGGTATAGCAATCAGCCCCAGCATTTT,CATETGYSNQPQHF
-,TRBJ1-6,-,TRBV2,TGTGCCAGCAGTAACACCGGGACCCTCGATTCACCCCTCCACTTT,CASSNTGTLDSPLHF
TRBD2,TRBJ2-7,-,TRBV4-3,TGCGCCAGCAGCCAAGATTGGGGGGGGACTTACGAGCAGTACTTC,CASSQDWGGTYEQYF
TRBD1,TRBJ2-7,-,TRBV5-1,TGCGCCAGCAGCTTGAAAGGACAGGGTAGAGGGCAGTACTTC,CASSLKGQGRGQYF
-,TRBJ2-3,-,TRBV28,TGTGCCAGCAGTTCAAACCCCGATACGCAGTATTTT,CASSSNPDTQYF
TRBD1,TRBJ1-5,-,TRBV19,TGTGCCAGTGGGACAGGGAGCAATCAGCCCCAGCATTTT,CASGTGSNQPQHF
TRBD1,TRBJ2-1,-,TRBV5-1,TGCGCCAGCAGCTTGGATGGGGACAGCTCCTACAATGAGCAGTTCTTC,CASSLDGDSSYNEQFF
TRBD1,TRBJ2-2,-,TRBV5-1,TGCGCCAGCAGCTTGGAGAGGGGGCGCAAAGGGGAGCTGTTTTTT,CASSLERGRKGELFF
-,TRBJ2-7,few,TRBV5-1,TGCGCCAGCAGCTTGGTTGTAGGGATCTACGAGCAGTACTTC,CASSLVVGIYEQYF
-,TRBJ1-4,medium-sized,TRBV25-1,TGTGCCAGCAGTGAACGAGGTAGAACTAATGAAAAACTGTTTTTT,CASSERGRTNEKLFF
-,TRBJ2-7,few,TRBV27,TGTGCCAGCAGTTCCCCCTACGAGCAGTACTTC,CASSSPYEQYF